This is a list of T cell receptor beta chains from one sample in a study of cytomegalovirus exposure and HLA in healthy donors. Clones were sequenced by immunoSEQ multiplex PCR, and TCRdb holds only the in-frame ones, with some missing. The profile shows under 110,000 clones, 65% to 90% of them singletons. The sequenced sample was PBMCs. The receptor set was obtained from a middle-aged man in good health and CMV-seronegative. Each CDR3 is given with its conserved first and last residue. Each record gives: J gene, clone size, V gene, D gene, CDR3 DNA, CDR3 protein. The D gene is left open where the match is weak. Only some rows state a clone size, as once, few, many or a class for expanded clones.

j_gene: TRBJ1-2
abundance: -
v_gene: TRBV5-1
d_gene: -
CDR3nt: TGCGCCAGCAGCTTGACAGGGACAAATGGCTACACCTTC
CDR3aa: CASSLTGTNGYTF

j_gene: TRBJ2-1
abundance: once
v_gene: TRBV5-4
d_gene: TRBD1
CDR3nt: TGTGCCAGCAGCCAAACCGTCCCGGGACAGGGGAATGAGCAGTTCTTC
CDR3aa: CASSQTVPGQGNEQFF

j_gene: TRBJ1-4
abundance: -
v_gene: TRBV28
d_gene: -
CDR3nt: TGTGCCAGCTTCGACACAACTAATGAAAAACTGTTTTTT
CDR3aa: CASFDTTNEKLFF

j_gene: TRBJ2-4
abundance: -
v_gene: TRBV19
d_gene: -
CDR3nt: TGTGCCAGTAGTATCTCGGGGGGCGCAGCCAAAAACATTCAGTACTTC
CDR3aa: CASSISGGAAKNIQYF

j_gene: TRBJ2-1
abundance: -
v_gene: TRBV5-1
d_gene: TRBD1
CDR3nt: TGCGCCAGCAGTCCGACAGGGGGACCTTACAATGAGCAGTTCTTC
CDR3aa: CASSPTGGPYNEQFF

j_gene: TRBJ2-7
abundance: -
v_gene: TRBV5-1
d_gene: TRBD2
CDR3nt: TGCGCCAGCAGCTTTACTAGCGGGGGGACCGAGCAGTACTTC
CDR3aa: CASSFTSGGTEQYF

j_gene: TRBJ2-6
abundance: -
v_gene: TRBV7-9
d_gene: -
CDR3nt: TGTGCCAGCAGCTTACCCCCGGCACGGGCTGGGGCCAACGTCCTGACTTTC
CDR3aa: CASSLPPARAGANVLTF

j_gene: TRBJ1-6
abundance: -
v_gene: TRBV7-9
d_gene: TRBD1
CDR3nt: TGTGCCAGCAGCCGACGACAGGGCGATGGGTCACCCCTCCACTTT
CDR3aa: CASSRRQGDGSPLHF

j_gene: TRBJ2-3
abundance: -
v_gene: TRBV15
d_gene: TRBD2
CDR3nt: TGTGCCACCAGCAGACCCCGGGGGGGGTCCGATACGCAGTATTTT
CDR3aa: CATSRPRGGSDTQYF

j_gene: TRBJ2-3
abundance: -
v_gene: TRBV7-9
d_gene: -
CDR3nt: TGTGCCAGCAGCCGCGGGGTTGGAATGGGCACAGATACGCAGTATTTT
CDR3aa: CASSRGVGMGTDTQYF

j_gene: TRBJ2-4
abundance: once
v_gene: TRBV19
d_gene: -
CDR3nt: TGTGCCAGTAGACCCGGGGGTGTCGCCAAAAACATTCAGTACTTC
CDR3aa: CASRPGGVAKNIQYF

j_gene: TRBJ1-2
abundance: -
v_gene: TRBV7-2
d_gene: TRBD1
CDR3nt: TGTGCCAGCAGCGGGACAGGGGGCGGTTTTGGGTATGGCTACACCTTC
CDR3aa: CASSGTGGGFGYGYTF

j_gene: TRBJ2-5
abundance: few
v_gene: TRBV2
d_gene: TRBD2
CDR3nt: TGTGCCAGCAGCGACGGGGGGGCAGGAGAGACCCAGTACTTC
CDR3aa: CASSDGGAGETQYF

j_gene: TRBJ1-6
abundance: -
v_gene: TRBV6-6
d_gene: -
CDR3nt: TGTGCCAGCAGCCCGACAGATAAGGATTCACCCCTCCACTTT
CDR3aa: CASSPTDKDSPLHF

j_gene: TRBJ2-3
abundance: -
v_gene: TRBV2
d_gene: -
CDR3nt: TGTGCCAGCAGCGAAAACCCGACACTTAGCACAGATACGCAGTATTTT
CDR3aa: CASSENPTLSTDTQYF

j_gene: TRBJ2-7
abundance: once
v_gene: TRBV6-5
d_gene: -
CDR3nt: TGTGCCAGCAGCTGGACGAGGGCTGGCCACGAGCAGTACTTC
CDR3aa: CASSWTRAGHEQYF

j_gene: TRBJ2-3
abundance: -
v_gene: TRBV4-2
d_gene: -
CDR3nt: TGTGCCAGCAGCCAAGACTTCAGGCTCACAGATACGCAGTATTTT
CDR3aa: CASSQDFRLTDTQYF

j_gene: TRBJ2-2
abundance: -
v_gene: TRBV10-3
d_gene: -
CDR3nt: TGTGCCATTAGCCCAAGGGGCAGCACCGGGGAGCTGTTTTTT
CDR3aa: CAISPRGSTGELFF

j_gene: TRBJ2-7
abundance: -
v_gene: TRBV6-6
d_gene: -
CDR3nt: TGTGCCAGCAGGTATCAACAGGATCTCTACGAGCAGTACTTC
CDR3aa: CASRYQQDLYEQYF

j_gene: TRBJ1-2
abundance: few
v_gene: TRBV19
d_gene: -
CDR3nt: TGTGCCAGTACTATGGACAGAAACTATGGCTACACCTTC
CDR3aa: CASTMDRNYGYTF

j_gene: TRBJ2-3
abundance: -
v_gene: TRBV2
d_gene: -
CDR3nt: TGTGCCAGCAGTCCTAGGGGACTGAGCTCCACAGATACGCAGTATTTT
CDR3aa: CASSPRGLSSTDTQYF

j_gene: TRBJ1-6
abundance: -
v_gene: TRBV2
d_gene: -
CDR3nt: TGTGCCAGCAGTGGGGGGGACCGCTCACCCCTCCACTTT
CDR3aa: CASSGGDRSPLHF

j_gene: TRBJ2-1
abundance: few
v_gene: TRBV6-1
d_gene: TRBD2
CDR3nt: TGTGCCAGCAGGAGGGCCCTAGCGGGGGGCTCTGAGCAGTTCTTC
CDR3aa: CASRRALAGGSEQFF

j_gene: TRBJ2-1
abundance: -
v_gene: TRBV7-2
d_gene: TRBD2
CDR3nt: TGTGCCAGCGGGCGGGGGGGCCTGGATGAGCAGTTCTTC
CDR3aa: CASGRGGLDEQFF